This T cell receptor (beta chain) was documented in a study of CD8 T cells in Susac syndrome. The study sequenced TCR beta in blood CD8+ and CD4+ T cells. TEMRA cells were FACS-enriched and CD8+ and CD4+ T cells negatively isolated. Random-hexamer reverse transcription was applied to about 0.5 to 1 ug RNA. It was immunoSEQ multiplex PCR that amplified TCR beta CDR3 across 54 Vbeta and 13 Jbeta. One entry per CDR3 protein results from TCRdb running MiXCR on the immunoSEQ multiplex PCR reads. The repertoire holds hundreds of thousands of distinct CDR3 sequences, with roughly 93% as singletons. Germline V gene sequence: CDR1 SGHNT, CDR2 YYREEE (reference sequence). The V and J ends lost 2 bases and 5 bases, in that order; junction bases with no gene match: 8. The CDR3 has 15 amino acids.

The source of this sequence is a human donor with Susac syndrome. Specimen: CD4+ T cells from PBMCs. The V and J genes are TRBV5-4 and TRBJ2-7; 9 bases are shared with TRBD2. Here the CDR3 DNA reads TGTGCCAGCAGCTTAAGGGCTAGCGGGGTCCACGAGCAGTACTTC. Translation: CASSLRASGVHEQYF. Looking up the rest from reference TRBV5-4 and TRBJ2-7 gives the full variable domain: ETGVTQSPTHLIKTRGQQVTLRCSSQSGHNTVSWYQQALGQGPQFIFQYYREEENGRGNFPPRFSGLQFPNYSSELNVNALELDDSALYLCASSLRASGVHEQYFGPGTRLTVT.